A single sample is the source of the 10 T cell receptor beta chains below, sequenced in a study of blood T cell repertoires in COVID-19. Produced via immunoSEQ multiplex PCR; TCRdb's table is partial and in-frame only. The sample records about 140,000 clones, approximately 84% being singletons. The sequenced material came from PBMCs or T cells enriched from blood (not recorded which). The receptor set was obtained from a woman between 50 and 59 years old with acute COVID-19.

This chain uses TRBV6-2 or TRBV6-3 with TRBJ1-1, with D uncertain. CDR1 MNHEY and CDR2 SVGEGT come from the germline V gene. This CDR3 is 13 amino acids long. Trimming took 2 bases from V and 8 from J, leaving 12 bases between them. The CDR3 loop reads CASSYRDKEEAFF. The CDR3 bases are TGTGCCAGCAGTTACCGAGACAAGGAAGAAGCTTTCTTT.

CDR3 in DNA: TGTGCCAGTAGTATGGGACAGGGGTTAGTGAACACTGAAGCTTTCTTT. This sequence encodes CASSMGQGLVNTEAFF. This chain connects TRBV19 to TRBJ1-1; 10 positions match TRBD1. V gave up 3 bases and J gave up 0 bases; unmatched junction bases: 4. The CDR3 length is 16 residues. CDR1 LNHDA and CDR2 SQIVND come from the germline V gene (reference sequence).

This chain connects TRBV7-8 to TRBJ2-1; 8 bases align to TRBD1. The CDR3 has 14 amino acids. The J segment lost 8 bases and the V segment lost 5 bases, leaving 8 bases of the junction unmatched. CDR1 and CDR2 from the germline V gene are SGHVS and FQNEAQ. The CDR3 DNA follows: TGTGCCAGCAGCGCGAGGACAGGGAAAGATGAGCAGTTCTTC. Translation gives CASSARTGKDEQFF.

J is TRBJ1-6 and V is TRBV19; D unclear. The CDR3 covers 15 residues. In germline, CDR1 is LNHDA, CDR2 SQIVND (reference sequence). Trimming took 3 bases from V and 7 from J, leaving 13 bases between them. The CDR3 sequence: CASSIQPGTNSPLHF. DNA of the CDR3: TGTGCCAGTAGTATTCAGCCGGGAACAAATTCACCCCTCCACTTT.

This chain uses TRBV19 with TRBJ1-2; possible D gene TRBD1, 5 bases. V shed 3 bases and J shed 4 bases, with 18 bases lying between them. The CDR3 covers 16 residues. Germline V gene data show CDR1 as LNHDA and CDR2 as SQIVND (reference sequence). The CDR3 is CASSIGGTFQFYGYTF. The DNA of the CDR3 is TGTGCCAGTAGTATCGGTGGGACTTTTCAATTCTATGGCTACACCTTC.

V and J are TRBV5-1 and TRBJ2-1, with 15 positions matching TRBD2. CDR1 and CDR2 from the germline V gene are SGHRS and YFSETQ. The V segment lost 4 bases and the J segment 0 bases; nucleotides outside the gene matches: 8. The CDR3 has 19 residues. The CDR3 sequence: CASSGRTSGRGPSYNEQFF. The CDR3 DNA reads TGCGCCAGCAGCGGCAGGACTAGCGGGAGGGGACCCTCCTACAATGAGCAGTTCTTC.

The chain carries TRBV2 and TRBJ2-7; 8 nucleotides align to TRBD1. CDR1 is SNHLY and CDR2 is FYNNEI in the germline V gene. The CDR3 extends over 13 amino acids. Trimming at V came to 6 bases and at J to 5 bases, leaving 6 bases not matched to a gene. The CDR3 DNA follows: TGTGCCAGCAGGGCCGACAGGGGCCACGAGCAGTACTTC. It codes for CASRADRGHEQYF.

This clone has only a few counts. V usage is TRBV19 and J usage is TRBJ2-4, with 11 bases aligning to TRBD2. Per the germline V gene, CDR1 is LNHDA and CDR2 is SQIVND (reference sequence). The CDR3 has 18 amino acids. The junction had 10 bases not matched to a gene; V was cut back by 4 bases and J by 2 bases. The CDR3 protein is CASSRGLADPGSKNIQYF. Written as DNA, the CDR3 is TGTGCCAGTAGTAGGGGACTAGCGGACCCTGGCTCCAAAAACATTCAGTACTTC.

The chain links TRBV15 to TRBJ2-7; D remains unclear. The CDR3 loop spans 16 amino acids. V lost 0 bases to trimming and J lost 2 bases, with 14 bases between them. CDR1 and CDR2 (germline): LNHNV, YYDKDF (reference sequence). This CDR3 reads CATSRDEAPRTYEQYF. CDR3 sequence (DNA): TGTGCCACCAGCAGAGACGAGGCACCAAGGACCTACGAGCAGTACTTC.

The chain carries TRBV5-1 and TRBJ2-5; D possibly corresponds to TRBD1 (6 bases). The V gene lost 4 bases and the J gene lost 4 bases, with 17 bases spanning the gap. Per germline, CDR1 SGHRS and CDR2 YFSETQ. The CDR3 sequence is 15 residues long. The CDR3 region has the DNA TGCGCCAGCAGCCAACCCAGCAGGGGTGGAGAGACCCAGTACTTC. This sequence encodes CASSQPSRGGETQYF.